The 31 T cell receptor beta chains presented below share a single source sample, sequenced in a study of shared clonotypes between healthy human individuals. TCRdb's copy holds only in-frame clones and misses some; the assay was immunoSEQ multiplex PCR. Among about 1.5 million clones listed, over 95% were seen once. Sequencing was performed on naive CD4+ T cells sorted from blood. The subset is: CD45RA+ positively selected. The receptors derive from a young man in good health.

The genes are TRBV5-1 and TRBJ2-2; 8 positions agree with TRBD1. CDR1 and CDR2 (germline): SGHRS, YFSETQ. The CDR3 contains 14 residues. The V segment lost 3 bases and the J segment 7 bases; nucleotides outside the gene matches: 5. Here the CDR3 DNA reads TGCGCCAGCAGCTCTCAGGGGGCAGGCGGGGAGCTGTTTTTT. This translates into CASSSQGAGGELFF.

The chain recombines TRBV13 with TRBJ1-2; D is perhaps TRBD1 (6 bases). The V and J ends lost 5 bases and 2 bases respectively, with 12 bases between them. CDR1 is PRHDT, CDR2 FYEKMQ, per germline (reference sequence). The CDR3 contains 14 residues. CDR3 amino acids: CASSENRVNYGYTF. For the CDR3, the DNA is TGTGCCAGCAGCGAAAACAGGGTAAACTATGGCTACACCTTC.

The genes are TRBV7-9 and TRBJ2-3, with 7 bases aligning to TRBD2. The trim removed 5 bases at V and 5 bases at J, leaving 4 bases unmatched. The length of the CDR3 is 13 residues. Germline V gene data show CDR1 as SEHNR and CDR2 as FQNEAQ (reference sequence). The CDR3: CASSRGSVDTQYF. The CDR3 bases are TGTGCCAGCAGCCGCGGGAGTGTAGATACGCAGTATTTT.

J is TRBJ2-7 and V is TRBV11-2; D may be TRBD1 or TRBD2 (5 bases each). This CDR3 region has 15 residues. The V gene's germline CDR1 is SGHAT and CDR2 FQNNGV. The V end lost 0 bases, the J end lost 3 bases, and 12 bases lay between the germline ends. CDR3 amino acids: CASSLDLGDSYEQYF. In DNA form, the CDR3 reads TGTGCCAGCAGCTTAGATTTGGGAGACAGCTACGAGCAGTACTTC. Using reference TRBV11-2 and TRBJ2-7 for the parts outside the CDR3, the full variable domain is EAGVAQSPRYKIIEKRQSVAFWCNPISGHATLYWYQQILGQGPKLLIQFQNNGVVDDSQLPKDRFSAERLKGVDSTLKIQPAKLEDSAVYLCASSLDLGDSYEQYFGPGTRLTVT.

The rearrangement links TRBV18 to TRBJ2-7; no reliable D call. The CDR3 is made up of 13 amino acids. From germline, CDR1 is KGHSH and CDR2 LQKENI. Trimming stripped 1 base from V and 5 bases from J, with 9 bases between. For the CDR3, the DNA is TGTGCCAGCTCACCACGTCTCTCTGACGAGCAGTACTTC. This gives the protein CASSPRLSDEQYF.

The chain carries TRBV14 and TRBJ1-5, with D tentatively TRBD1 (5 bases). This CDR3 comprises 12 residues. Trimming removed 4 bases from V and 7 bases from J, with 8 bases in between. CDR1 is SGHDN and CDR2 is FVKESK in the germline V gene. The CDR3 bases are TGTGCCAGCAGCCTTCAGGGACAGCCCCAGCATTTT. Amino acids: CASSLQGQPQHF.

The chain couples TRBV5-4 to TRBJ2-4; 8 bases map to TRBD1. Germline CDR1 SGHNT, CDR2 YYREEE (reference sequence). V trimming: 1 base; J trimming: 2 bases; junction bases outside the gene matches: 5. The CDR3 runs 16 residues. The DNA of the CDR3 is TGTGCCAGCAGCTTGTTCCAGGGGGCGACCAAAAACATTCAGTACTTC. Residues: CASSLFQGATKNIQYF.

The gene calls are TRBV4-3 and TRBJ2-1, with TRBD2 identical over 7 bases. Trimming at V came to 3 bases and at J to 8 bases, leaving 7 bases not matched to a gene. This CDR3 is built from 14 residues. Germline CDR1 LGHNA, CDR2 YSLEER. This CDR3 is CASSQTSPRDEQFF. CDR3 in DNA: TGCGCCAGCAGCCAGACTAGCCCGAGGGATGAGCAGTTCTTC.

The chain links TRBV7-2 to TRBJ2-6; D is undetermined. Trimming cost V 8 bases and J 0 bases, with 17 bases left between them. This CDR3 region has 17 residues. In germline, CDR1 is SGHTA, CDR2 FQGNSA. The CDR3 DNA reads as TGTGCCAGCCGTGACCTAGGACGACGCTCTGGGGCCAACGTCCTGACTTTC. Translating it yields CASRDLGRRSGANVLTF.

The V call is TRBV11-2, the J call TRBJ1-5; a possible D gene is TRBD1 (5 bases). The germline V and J ends were trimmed by 6 bases and 4 bases, with 19 bases remaining between them. Per the germline V gene, CDR1 is SGHAT and CDR2 is FQNNGV. The CDR3 length is 16 residues. CDR3 DNA sequence: TGTGCCAGCAGTCGCCGAGGGCAGGGAAGGAATCAGCCCCAGCATTTT. Amino acid sequence: CASSRRGQGRNQPQHF.

The rearrangement links TRBV10-3 to TRBJ2-3; 7 bases fit TRBD1. The CDR3 is made up of 14 amino acids. Trimming took 3 bases from V and 9 from J; bases not matched to a gene: 9. Germline CDR1 ENHRY, CDR2 SYGVKD. The CDR3: CAISESTGTVTQYF. In DNA form, the CDR3 reads TGTGCCATCAGTGAATCCACTGGGACAGTCACGCAGTATTTT.

Details on this clone: Other DNA sequences in this specimen translate into the identical CDR3. The J gene is TRBJ2-7, the V gene TRBV19; 8 nucleotides match TRBD1. CDR3 size: 14 residues. Losses at the gene ends were 4 bases for V and 0 bases for J; bases not matched to a gene: 2. Germline CDR1 LNHDA, CDR2 SQIVND (reference sequence). CDR3 sequence (DNA): TGTGCCAGTAGTACCGGGACAGGCTCCTACGAGCAGTACTTC. Its translation: CASSTGTGSYEQYF.

The rearrangement uses TRBV30 and TRBJ2-1; TRBD2 matches at 9 bases. There are 14 residues in the CDR3. The ends lost 2 bases at V and 6 bases at J; junction bases unmatched: 5. Per the germline V gene, CDR1 is GTSNPN and CDR2 is SVGIG (reference sequence). This CDR3 is CAWSSTSGFNEQFF. The CDR3 nucleotides read TGTGCCTGGAGTAGTACTAGCGGGTTCAATGAGCAGTTCTTC.

Only one count was recorded for this clone. The chain combines TRBV6-4 with TRBJ2-1; 7 nucleotides agree with TRBD1. CDR3 length equals 15 residues. The junction had 9 bases not matched to a gene; V was cut back by 4 bases and J by 6 bases. In germline, CDR1 is MRHNA, CDR2 SNTAGT. CDR3 loop: CASSAVTGYSNEQFF. The CDR3 DNA reads as TGTGCCAGCAGTGCTGTGACAGGGTATTCCAATGAGCAGTTCTTC.

This clone was detected once. The chain links TRBV18 to TRBJ2-7; D is ambiguous. The CDR3 contains 15 residues. Per the germline V gene, CDR1 is KGHSH and CDR2 is LQKENI. V lost 3 bases and J lost 0, with 12 bases in between. The CDR3 loop reads CASSPKLGDSYEQYF. Written as DNA, the CDR3 is TGTGCCAGCTCACCCAAGCTGGGTGACTCCTACGAGCAGTACTTC.

This chain links TRBV28 with TRBJ1-1; D is unclear. From germline, CDR1 is MDHEN and CDR2 SYDVKM. The V gene lost 3 bases and the J gene lost 6 bases, with 14 bases spanning the gap. This CDR3 is built from 14 residues. The CDR3: CASSFGHLKAEAFF. In DNA, the CDR3 is TGTGCCAGCAGTTTTGGTCACCTGAAGGCTGAAGCTTTCTTT.

The J gene is TRBJ1-4, the V gene TRBV18; D not resolved. V was cut by 3 bases and J by 8 bases, with 16 bases left in between. The CDR3 totals 15 residues. Germline V CDR1 and CDR2: KGHSH, LQKENI. DNA for the CDR3: TGTGCCAGCTCACCTTCCCTCGGGCAGGAAGAAAAACTGTTTTTT. Its protein product is CASSPSLGQEEKLFF. The full variable domain, its missing parts supplied by reference TRBV18 and TRBJ1-4, is NAGVMQNPRHLVRRRGQEARLRCSPMKGHSHVYWYRQLPEEGLKFMVYLQKENIIDESGMPKERFSAEFPKEGPSILRIQQVVRGDSAAYFCASSPSLGQEEKLFFGSGTQLSVL.

This sequence joins TRBV4-3 and TRBJ2-5, with 7 bases that match TRBD2. CDR1 is LGHNA, CDR2 YSLEER, per germline. The CDR3 spans 16 residues. With 4 bases clipped from V and 4 bases from J, the junction kept 12 bases outside the gene matches. In DNA form, the CDR3 reads TGCGCCAGCAGCCTTCGACTAGCCCAAGAGGCAGAGACCCAGTACTTC. Translation: CASSLRLAQEAETQYF.

This sequence joins TRBV6-1 and TRBJ1-1; D unresolved. The germline CDR1 and CDR2 sequences are MNHNS and SASEGT. The CDR3 runs to 11 residues. Trimming removed 4 bases from V and 7 bases from J, with 7 bases in between. CDR3 loop: CASSGLSEAFF. CDR3 DNA: TGTGCCAGCAGTGGGCTTAGTGAAGCTTTCTTT.

The CDR3 region is CASSFGSPYTDTQYF. The DNA of the CDR3 is TGTGCCAGCAGCTTTGGTTCCCCATACACAGATACGCAGTATTTT. This rearrangement joins TRBV5-5 to TRBJ2-3; D not resolved. V gave up 2 bases and J gave up 2 bases, with 12 bases separating them. This CDR3 is 15 amino acids long. Per germline, CDR1 SGHKS and CDR2 YYEKEE (reference sequence).

The chain combines TRBV28 with TRBJ1-4; possibly TRBD1 for D (5 bases). This CDR3 region has 13 residues. V shed 8 bases and J shed 14 bases, with 21 bases lying between them. CDR1 is MDHEN and CDR2 is SYDVKM in the germline V gene. The CDR3 is CASSVGGPGKLFF. The CDR3 DNA is TGTGCCAGCTCCGTGGGGGGACCGGGAAAGCTGTTTTTT.

The chain combines TRBV29-1 with TRBJ1-4; D is perhaps TRBD1 (6 bases). V was trimmed by 7 bases and J by 11 bases, leaving 17 bases between them. The CDR3 runs 12 residues. CDR1 is SQVTM, CDR2 ANQGSEA, per germline. The CDR3: CSASTGPGKLFF. The CDR3 DNA reads TGCAGCGCGTCTACAGGGCCAGGGAAACTGTTTTTT. The whole variable domain, remainder taken from reference TRBV29-1 and TRBJ1-4, is SAVISQKPSRDICQRGTSLTIQCQVDSQVTMMFWYRQQPGQSLTLIATANQGSEATYESGFVIDKFPISRPNLTFSTLTVSNMSPEDSSIYLCSASTGPGKLFFGSGTQLSVL.

This rearrangement joins TRBV30 to TRBJ1-2, with 8 bases that match TRBD1. CDR3 size: 15 residues. After removal of 5 bases from V and 1 base from J, the junction contained 9 bases not matched to a gene. The germline V gene has CDR1 GTSNPN and CDR2 SVGIG (reference sequence). CDR3 DNA sequence: TGTGCCTGGGACACCGGGACAGGTGATAACTATGGCTACACCTTC. It encodes CAWDTGTGDNYGYTF.

This clone has only one observation. This chain links TRBV9 with TRBJ1-4; D remains unclear. The V gene's germline CDR1 is SGDLS and CDR2 YYNGEE. The V end was cut by 2 bases, the J end by 8 bases, with 10 bases between. This CDR3 is built from 13 residues. The CDR3 is CASSVGPKEKLFF. As DNA, the CDR3 is TGTGCCAGCAGCGTCGGACCGAAAGAAAAACTGTTTTTT.

This clone was seen a single time. V and J are TRBV11-1 and TRBJ2-3, with TRBD1 matching 7 bases. The CDR3 contains 16 residues. From germline, CDR1 is SGHAT and CDR2 FQDESV (reference sequence). V lost 5 bases, J lost 3 bases, and 11 bases stayed unmatched. This chain's CDR3 is CASSATTGSGTDTQYF. The CDR3 DNA reads as TGTGCCAGCAGCGCTACGACAGGGTCCGGGACAGATACGCAGTATTTT. The variable domain in full, with the rest retrieved from reference TRBV11-1 and TRBJ2-3, is EAEVAQSPRYKITEKSQAVAFWCDPISGHATLYWYRQILGQGPELLVQFQDESVVDDSQLPKDRFSAERLKGVDSTLKIQPAELGDSAMYLCASSATTGSGTDTQYFGPGTRLTVL.

The CDR3 region is CASSGPLGDYGYTF. As DNA, the CDR3 is TGTGCCAGTAGCGGACCCTTAGGGGACTATGGCTACACCTTC. The J gene is TRBJ1-2, the V gene TRBV19, with D possibly matching TRBD1 (5 bases). V lost 6 bases to trimming and J lost 3 bases, with 14 bases between them. From germline, CDR1 is LNHDA and CDR2 SQIVND (reference sequence). This CDR3 is built from 14 residues.

This clone appeared a single time. The gene calls are TRBV7-2 and TRBJ1-5; D is perhaps TRBD1 (5 bases). CDR3 size: 15 residues. Germline-derived CDR1 and CDR2 are SGHTA and FQGNSA. The V end lost 1 base, the J end lost 3 bases, and 10 bases lay between the germline ends. The DNA for the CDR3 is TGTGCCAGCAGCTTAGACCCGGGGGTCAATCAGCCCCAGCATTTT. Encoded protein: CASSLDPGVNQPQHF.

The gene calls are TRBV6-1 and TRBJ2-7, with 8 bases fitting TRBD1. J gave up 3 bases and V 3 bases, and 4 bases lay outside the gene matches. This CDR3 has 14 amino acids. Germline loops: CDR1 MNHNS, CDR2 SASEGT. The CDR3 DNA sequence: TGTGCCAGCAGTGACCGTGGGACAGGCTACGAGCAGTACTTC. Amino acid sequence: CASSDRGTGYEQYF.

The V call is TRBV2, the J call TRBJ2-5; 15 nucleotides match TRBD2. With 8 bases clipped from V and 4 bases from J, the junction kept 14 bases outside the gene matches. This CDR3 is built from 18 residues. In germline, CDR1 is SNHLY, CDR2 FYNNEI. CDR3 sequence reads: CASLSAGWGLAGGETQYF. The CDR3 DNA sequence: TGTGCCAGCCTATCGGCTGGATGGGGACTAGCGGGAGGAGAGACCCAGTACTTC.

This chain links TRBV7-2 with TRBJ1-4, with 11 bases fitting TRBD1. The CDR3 has 16 amino acids. The V segment lost 8 bases and the J segment 6 bases; nucleotides outside the gene matches: 11. CDR1 is SGHTA and CDR2 is FQGNSA in the germline V gene. The CDR3 sequence is CASGNGQGASYEKLFF. Here the CDR3 DNA reads TGTGCCAGCGGCAATGGACAGGGGGCTTCGTATGAAAAACTGTTTTTT.

The chain couples TRBV18 to TRBJ1-1; 10 bases agree with TRBD1. Germline assignment: CDR1 KGHSH and CDR2 LQKENI. The CDR3 length is 17 residues. Losses at the gene ends were 5 bases for V and 0 bases for J; bases not matched to a gene: 9. For the CDR3, the DNA is TGTGCCAGCTCATCGATACCGGGACAGGGGTTGAACACTGAAGCTTTCTTT. Translation gives CASSSIPGQGLNTEAFF.